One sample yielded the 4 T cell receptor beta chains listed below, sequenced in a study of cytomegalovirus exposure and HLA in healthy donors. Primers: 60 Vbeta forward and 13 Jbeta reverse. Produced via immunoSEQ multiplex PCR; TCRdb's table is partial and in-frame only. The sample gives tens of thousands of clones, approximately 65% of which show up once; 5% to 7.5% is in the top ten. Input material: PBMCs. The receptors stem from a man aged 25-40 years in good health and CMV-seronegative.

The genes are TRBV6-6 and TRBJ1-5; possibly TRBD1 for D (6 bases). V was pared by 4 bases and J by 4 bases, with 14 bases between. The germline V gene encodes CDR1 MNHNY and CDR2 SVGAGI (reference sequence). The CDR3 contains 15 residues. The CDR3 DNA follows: TGTGCCAGCAGTTCCACTAAGCAGGGGAATCAGCCCCAGCATTTT. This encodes CASSSTKQGNQPQHF.

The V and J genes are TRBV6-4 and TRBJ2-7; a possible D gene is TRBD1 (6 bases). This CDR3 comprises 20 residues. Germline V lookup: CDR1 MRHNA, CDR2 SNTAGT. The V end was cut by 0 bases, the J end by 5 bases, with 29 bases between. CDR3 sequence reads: CASSDSKSVSQDRRINEQYF. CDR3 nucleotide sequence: TGTGCCAGCAGTGACTCGAAATCGGTGAGCCAGGACAGACGGATTAACGAGCAGTACTTC.

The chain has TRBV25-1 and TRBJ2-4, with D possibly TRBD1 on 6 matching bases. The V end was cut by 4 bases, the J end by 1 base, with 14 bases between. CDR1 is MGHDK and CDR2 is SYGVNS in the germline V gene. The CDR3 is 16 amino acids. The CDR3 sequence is CASSGSRTDAKNIQYF. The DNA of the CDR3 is TGTGCCAGCAGTGGCAGCCGGACAGATGCCAAAAACATTCAGTACTTC.

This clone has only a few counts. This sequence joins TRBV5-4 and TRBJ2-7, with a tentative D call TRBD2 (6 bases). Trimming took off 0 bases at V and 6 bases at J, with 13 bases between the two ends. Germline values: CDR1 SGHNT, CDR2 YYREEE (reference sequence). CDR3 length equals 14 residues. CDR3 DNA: TGTGCCAGCAGCTTGGAGGCGGCTAGCGCCGAGCAGTACTTC. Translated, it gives CASSLEAASAEQYF. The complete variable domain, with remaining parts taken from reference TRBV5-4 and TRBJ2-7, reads ETGVTQSPTHLIKTRGQQVTLRCSSQSGHNTVSWYQQALGQGPQFIFQYYREEENGRGNFPPRFSGLQFPNYSSELNVNALELDDSALYLCASSLEAASAEQYFGPGTRLTVT.